This T cell receptor beta chain is drawn from a study of T cells in tumors and immune-related adverse events. This CDR3 contains 15 residues. Germline V gene sequence: CDR1 SGHTA, CDR2 FQGNSA. V shed 5 bases, J shed 5 bases, and the junction held 8 bases outside the gene matches. Sequenced by immunoSEQ multiplex PCR; TCRdb stores in-frame clones only, minus some. This sample carries roughly 24,000 clones, around nine tenths of them seen once, and the ten largest clones take around 1.3%. This clonotype was sampled from a female donor with metastatic renal cell carcinoma. This sample comprised lymph node tissue, obtained from a patient treated with anti-PD-1 therapy. The V and J genes are TRBV7-2 and TRBJ2-5; 10 bases line up with TRBD2. The CDR3 loop is CASSQQRGGYETQYF. In DNA form, the CDR3 reads TGTGCCAGCAGCCAGCAGCGGGGGGGTTATGAGACCCAGTACTTC.